This section outlines one T cell receptor (beta chain) sequence together with its context. This sample was included in a study of blood T cells in healthy people across ages. A J-beta primer mix and a sample-barcoded 5' primer were used in a second PCR of about 6 to 12 cycles. One entry per CDR3 protein, called by TCRdb with MiXCR from the 5' RACE reads. This table has roughly 800,000 distinct CDR3 sequences, 40% to 65% appearing once. Sequenced material: blood. The TCR was taken from an older man in good health.

The CDR3 loop is CSARTSGYEQYF. The CDR3 region has the DNA TGCAGTGCTAGGACTAGCGGGTACGAGCAGTACTTC. V is TRBV20-1 and J is TRBJ2-4; the match to TRBD2 covers 10 bases. The last part of the DNA fits TRBJ2-7 better; the J call may be wrong. The CDR3 length is 12 residues. CDR1 and CDR2 (germline): DFQATT, SNEGSKA (reference sequence).